Below, 7 T cell receptor beta chains from the same sample are listed, as sequenced in a study of T cells in tuberculosis. Here immunoSEQ multiplex PCR was the method, and the copy in TCRdb shows in-frame clones only, minus some. The table has some 5,500 clones, 95% to 98% seen once. Time point of the sample: new active TB diagnosis, blood taken before or within 7 days of starting treatment. Specimen: PBMCs, collected at tuberculosis diagnosis. The receptors here all came from an adult with tuberculosis.

The CDR3 region has the DNA TGTGCCAGCCAAGGAAGCGTGGGGGCAGGGGAAAAACTGTTTTTT. Translated: CASQGSVGAGEKLFF. This chain uses TRBV19 with TRBJ1-4, with a weak D call TRBD1 (6 bases). The CDR3 extends over 15 amino acids. V was clipped by 9 bases and J by 8 bases, with 22 bases between them. Per germline, CDR1 LNHDA and CDR2 SQIVND (reference sequence).

DNA for the CDR3: TGTGCCAGCAGCTTAGTAACAGGGGGCGCTAATACGCAGTATTTT. The encoded protein is CASSLVTGGANTQYF. The chain links TRBV11-2 to TRBJ2-3, with 9 bases that match TRBD1. With 1 base clipped from V and 7 bases from J, the junction kept 6 bases outside the gene matches. CDR1 SGHAT and CDR2 FQNNGV come from the germline V gene. The CDR3 is 15 amino acids.

The chain combines TRBV4-2 with TRBJ1-3, with D perhaps TRBD1 (5 bases). Deletions cut 2 bases from V and 6 bases from J, with 17 bases between. CDR1 is LGHNA and CDR2 is YNFKEQ in the germline V gene. This CDR3 has 16 residues. CDR3 amino acids: CASSQSGGSDENTIYF. The DNA of the CDR3 is TGTGCCAGCAGCCAATCGGGGGGAAGCGACGAAAACACCATATATTTT.

The J gene is TRBJ2-5, the V gene TRBV19, with D hard to call. Trimming removed 5 bases from V and 1 base from J, with 11 bases in between. CDR1 and CDR2 (germline): LNHDA, SQIVND (reference sequence). The CDR3 has 14 residues. In nucleotides, the CDR3 is TGTGCCAGTAGTGAATCTCGAGTCCAAGAGACCCAGTACTTC. This translates into CASSESRVQETQYF.

The V call is TRBV2, the J call TRBJ2-1, with D unresolved. With 7 bases removed from V and 1 base from J, the gap between germline ends came to 8 bases. The CDR3 has 13 residues. The germline CDR1 and CDR2 sequences are SNHLY and FYNNEI. The CDR3, as DNA: TGTGCCAGCAAAGACTCTTCCTACAATGAGCAGTTCTTC. It encodes CASKDSSYNEQFF.

The V call is TRBV6-1, the J call TRBJ2-5; 7 bases agree with TRBD1. Trimming took 0 bases from V and 4 from J; bases not matched to a gene: 8. This CDR3 comprises 16 residues. Germline CDR1 and CDR2: MNHNS and SASEGT. CDR3 in amino acids: CASSEALSQGTETQYF. DNA for the CDR3: TGTGCCAGCAGTGAAGCGTTATCACAGGGGACAGAGACCCAGTACTTC.

The chain has TRBV7-9 and TRBJ1-2; D possibly corresponds to TRBD1 (6 bases). Germline V CDR1 and CDR2: SEHNR, FQNEAQ (reference sequence). CDR3 length: 14 amino acids. V was pared by 2 bases and J by 5 bases, with 12 bases between. The CDR3 protein is CASSLKGDGYGYTF. CDR3 nucleotides: TGTGCCAGCAGCTTAAAGGGGGATGGATATGGCTACACCTTC.